The 14 T cell receptor beta chains in this list originate from one sample, sequenced in a study of post-analysis software for immune sequencing data (dated by TCRdb to about 2015). The full study reports these points: Patients showed significantly higher frequencies than controls for a handful of TRBV segments, among them TRBV5-6, TRBV5-1 and TRBV20-1.

Receptors were amplified or captured by PCR. The instrument given in TCRdb is Illumina HiSeq 2500. To reduce PCR and sequencing biases, unique molecular identifiers were built into the TCR beta cDNA libraries. TCRdb trimmed the raw reads at Q25, called clones with MiXCR and kept productive beta chains. Rows with a matching CDR3 protein are joined into one entry that keeps the most common DNA and genes. The sample has about 820,000 distinct CDR3 sequences on record, approximately 53% of them singletons. The ten largest clones represent roughly 4.4% of the sample. These receptors have no identified antigens. Sequenced: blood. These receptors were taken from a girl between 5 and 17 years old with multiple sclerosis.

The chain recombines TRBV5-1 with TRBJ2-6; the D call may be TRBD1 or TRBD2 (6 bases each). Germline loops: CDR1 SGHRS, CDR2 YFSETQ. V lost 1 base to trimming and J lost 2 bases, with 10 bases between them. The CDR3 runs 16 residues. CDR3 sequence: CASSLRGEAGANVLTF. The CDR3 nucleotides are TGCGCCAGCAGCTTGAGGGGGGAGGCTGGGGCCAACGTCCTGACTTTC. The variable domain in full, with the rest retrieved from reference TRBV5-1 and TRBJ2-6, is KAGVTQTPRYLIKTRGQQVTLSCSPISGHRSVSWYQQTPGQGLQFLFEYFSETQRNKGNFPGRFSGRQFSNSRSEMNVSTLELGDSALYLCASSLRGEAGANVLTFGAGSRLTVL.

The chain carries TRBV11-2 and TRBJ2-5, with 10 bases lining up with TRBD2. The V and J ends lost 7 bases and 4 bases, in that order; junction bases with no gene match: 9. The CDR3 is 15 amino acids. Germline loops: CDR1 SGHAT, CDR2 FQNNGV. The CDR3 coding sequence is TGTGCCAGCAACCTGAGCGGGGGGGATGGAGAGACCCAGTACTTC. Translation: CASNLSGGDGETQYF. Using reference TRBV11-2 and TRBJ2-5 for the parts outside the CDR3, the full variable domain is EAGVAQSPRYKIIEKRQSVAFWCNPISGHATLYWYQQILGQGPKLLIQFQNNGVVDDSQLPKDRFSAERLKGVDSTLKIQPAKLEDSAVYLCASNLSGGDGETQYFGPGTRLLVL.

The chain combines TRBV7-6 with TRBJ2-3; 10 nucleotides align to TRBD2. CDR3 size: 16 residues. Losses at the gene ends were 3 bases for V and 2 bases for J; bases not matched to a gene: 5. The germline V gene encodes CDR1 SGHVS and CDR2 FNYEAQ. For the CDR3, the DNA is TGTGCCAGCAGCTTGCTAGCGGGGGTTTACACAGATACGCAGTATTTT. It encodes CASSLLAGVYTDTQYF.

This clonotype was counted only a few times. The rearrangement joins TRBV9 to TRBJ2-3; D possibly corresponds to TRBD2 (5 bases). This CDR3 contains 13 residues. In germline, CDR1 is SGDLS, CDR2 YYNGEE. V was clipped by 2 bases and J by 5 bases, with 9 bases between them. In DNA, the CDR3 is TGTGCCAGCAGCGTGGAAGGGAGAGATACGCAGTATTTT. Its translation is CASSVEGRDTQYF.

V and J are TRBV12-3 or TRBV12-4 and TRBJ2-1; D gene uncertain. Trimming shortened V by 7 bases and J by 4 bases, and 11 bases separated the two germline ends. This CDR3 is built from 13 residues. The DNA of the CDR3 is TGTGCCAGCACAAGGGAAGCTTACAATGAGCAGTTCTTC. Protein: CASTREAYNEQFF.

This rearrangement joins TRBV20-1 to TRBJ2-5; D is possibly TRBD2 (7 bases). Trimming took 7 bases from V and 4 from J, leaving 16 bases between them. Germline V gene sequence: CDR1 DFQATT, CDR2 SNEGSKA (reference sequence). This CDR3 region has 13 residues. The CDR3 region is CSVIIGGGETQYF. In DNA form, the CDR3 reads TGCAGTGTTATTATAGGGGGGGGAGAGACCCAGTACTTC.

The chain recombines TRBV15 with TRBJ2-7; D is tentatively TRBD1 or TRBD2 (5 bases each). The ends were cut back, 3 bases at V and 6 bases at J, with 12 bases in the middle. The CDR3 is 13 amino acids. Germline V gene sequence: CDR1 LNHNV, CDR2 YYDKDF (reference sequence). The CDR3 nucleotides read TGTGCCACCAGCAGTCCACCAGGGACCGAGCAGTACTTC. This gives the protein CATSSPPGTEQYF. The full variable domain, in which reference TRBV15 and TRBJ2-7 provide the parts outside the CDR3, is DAMVIQNPRYQVTQFGKPVTLSCSQTLNHNVMYWYQQKSSQAPKLLFHYYDKDFNNEADTPDNFQSRRPNTSFCFLDIRSPGLGDTAMYLCATSSPPGTEQYFGPGTRLTVT.

The gene calls are TRBV6-6 and TRBJ2-1; TRBD2 matches 7 bases. Germline CDR1 MNHNY, CDR2 SVGAGI (reference sequence). Germline trimming cut 7 bases from V and 4 bases from J; bases unmatched to any gene: 13. The CDR3 has 16 amino acids. CDR3: CASKRATEGLYNEQFF. The DNA for the CDR3 is TGTGCCAGCAAACGGGCTACGGAGGGACTATACAATGAGCAGTTCTTC.

The chain uses TRBV20-1 and TRBJ2-1, with 8 bases fitting TRBD2. The V gene end was trimmed by 3 bases and the J gene end by 1 base; junction bases not matched to a gene: 8. The CDR3 runs to 16 residues. Germline loops: CDR1 DFQATT, CDR2 SNEGSKA (reference sequence). CDR3 nucleotides: TGCAGTGCTAGTATTACGGGGGGGCTGTCCTACAATGAGCAGTTCTTC. Translation gives CSASITGGLSYNEQFF.

The J gene is TRBJ1-1, the V gene TRBV6-5; no clear D. The CDR3 sequence is 16 residues long. V dropped 4 bases and J dropped 6 bases, with 21 bases sitting between them. Germline V CDR1 and CDR2: MNHEY, SVGAGI. CDR3 region: CASSSGEVLQRAEAFF. The CDR3 nucleotides read TGTGCCAGCAGTTCGGGAGAGGTCCTCCAGAGGGCTGAAGCTTTCTTT.

The V and J genes are TRBV5-1 and TRBJ2-1; TRBD1 matches 8 bases. The CDR3 is 17 residues long. CDR1 is SGHRS and CDR2 is YFSETQ in the germline V gene. J lost 1 base, V lost 4 bases, and 10 bases had no gene match. The CDR3 reads CASSAVQGVGSYNEQFF. The DNA of the CDR3 is TGCGCCAGCAGCGCAGTACAGGGGGTGGGGTCCTACAATGAGCAGTTCTTC.

This clonotype was detected many times. The chain combines TRBV15 with TRBJ2-1; 7 bases match TRBD2. Germline V gives CDR1 LNHNV, CDR2 YYDKDF (reference sequence). The CDR3 has 16 amino acids. The V gene end was trimmed by 0 bases and the J gene end by 0 bases; junction bases not matched to a gene: 2. CDR3 DNA: TGTGCCACCAGCAGAGAGGCTAGCGGCTCCTACAATGAGCAGTTCTTC. It translates to CATSREASGSYNEQFF.

The chain recombines TRBV12-3 or TRBV12-4 with TRBJ2-1; D possibly corresponds to TRBD2 (6 bases). Near its end, the DNA agrees better with TRBJ2-7, so the J call may be wrong. The CDR3 extends over 17 amino acids. The CDR3 DNA follows: TGTGCCAGCAGTACCCGTGGGGGGAGAAAGGGTTTGAATGAGCAGTACTTC. It codes for CASSTRGGRKGLNEQYF.

The sample holds a few counts of this clonotype. The chain has TRBV7-3 and TRBJ2-1, with D tentatively TRBD1 (5 bases). The ends were cut back, 5 bases at V and 10 bases at J, with 15 bases in the middle. CDR1 SGHTA and CDR2 FQGTGA come from the germline V gene. The CDR3 covers 13 residues. CDR3 nucleotide sequence: TGTGCCAGCAGCCCCGCAGGGATGGGCGAGCAGTTCTTC. Its protein product is CASSPAGMGEQFF.